The 15 T cell receptor beta chains below come from one sample, sequenced in a study of T cell responses to AZD1222 COVID-19 vaccine. The table came from immunoSEQ multiplex PCR; TCRdb's copy has only in-frame clones and leaves some out. Seen here are under 200,000 clones, 88% observed once, and the top ten hold roughly 5%. The specimen comprised peripheral blood, sampled on day 0 of AZD1222 vaccination. The receptors stem from an adult in good health.

This rearrangement joins TRBV5-1 to TRBJ2-7; TRBD1 might be the D (6 bases). The V gene lost 4 bases and the J gene lost 0 bases, with 14 bases spanning the gap. Germline-derived CDR1 and CDR2 are SGHRS and YFSETQ. The CDR3 covers 15 residues. CDR3 amino acids: CASSPEDRLSYEQYF. The CDR3 DNA sequence: TGCGCCAGCAGCCCCGAAGACAGGCTCTCCTACGAGCAGTACTTC.

This clone was seen just once. V and J are TRBV9 and TRBJ1-1; no reliable D call. CDR3 size: 13 residues. Germline CDR1 SGDLS, CDR2 YYNGEE. Trimming shortened V by 4 bases and J by 5 bases, and 12 bases separated the two germline ends. The CDR3 bases are TGTGCCAGCAGCCTCAGGATGGGGACTGAAGCTTTCTTT. It is translated as CASSLRMGTEAFF. Full variable domain (outside the CDR3, taken from reference TRBV9 and TRBJ1-1): DSGVTQTPKHLITATGQRVTLRCSPRSGDLSVYWYQQSLDQGLQFLIQYYNGEERAKGNILERFSAQQFPDLHSELNLSSLELGDSALYFCASSLRMGTEAFFGQGTRLTVV.

J is TRBJ2-5 and V is TRBV9, with 7 positions matching TRBD1. Trimming took 3 bases from V and 1 from J; bases not matched to a gene: 3. This CDR3 is 14 amino acids long. CDR1 SGDLS and CDR2 YYNGEE come from the germline V gene. The CDR3 DNA follows: TGTGCCAGCAGCGCGACAGGGACCCAAGAGACCCAGTACTTC. This codes for CASSATGTQETQYF. Looking up the rest from reference TRBV9 and TRBJ2-5 gives the full variable domain: DSGVTQTPKHLITATGQRVTLRCSPRSGDLSVYWYQQSLDQGLQFLIQYYNGEERAKGNILERFSAQQFPDLHSELNLSSLELGDSALYFCASSATGTQETQYFGPGTRLLVL.

V is TRBV15 and J is TRBJ1-2; no reliable D call. Germline CDR1 reads LNHNV; CDR2 reads YYDKDF (reference sequence). V shed 0 bases and J shed 1 base, with 9 bases lying between them. The CDR3 is made up of 15 amino acids. CDR3 in amino acids: CATSRDPQLNYGYTF. For the CDR3, the DNA is TGTGCCACCAGCAGAGATCCTCAGCTTAACTATGGCTACACCTTC.

The V gene is TRBV4-1, the J gene TRBJ2-1; D is uncertain. V was cut by 0 bases and J by 4 bases, with 13 bases left in between. The germline V gene has CDR1 MGHRA and CDR2 YSYEKL. The CDR3 has 16 amino acids. CDR3 DNA: TGCGCCAGCAGCCAAGATGGTGCGATTAGTTACAATGAGCAGTTCTTC. Translated: CASSQDGAISYNEQFF.

The V gene is TRBV24-1, the J gene TRBJ2-7, with TRBD2 matching 13 bases. The V gene's germline CDR1 is KGHDR and CDR2 SFDVKD. This CDR3 comprises 16 residues. Trimming removed 2 bases from V and 9 bases from J; junction bases left unmatched: 9. The DNA of the CDR3 is TGTGCCACCAGTGATTATGAAACTAGCGGGAGGGCCGGGCAGTACTTC. It yields the protein CATSDYETSGRAGQYF.

This clone has only one observation. The rearrangement joins TRBV20-1 to TRBJ2-7, with a possible D match to TRBD2 (5 bases). The CDR3 length is 11 residues. V lost 6 bases, J lost 3 bases, and 9 bases lay in between. In germline, CDR1 is DFQATT, CDR2 SNEGSKA (reference sequence). CDR3 region: CSAWTLYEQYF. The CDR3 DNA sequence: TGCAGTGCATGGACTCTCTACGAGCAGTACTTC.

V and J are TRBV7-3 and TRBJ2-5; the D is unclear. Germline CDR1 and CDR2: SGHTA and FQGTGA. The CDR3 loop spans 13 amino acids. Trimming left V 3 bases short and J 7 bases short, with 12 bases between. The CDR3, as DNA: TGTGCCAGCAGCTTGGAAAACCTAGGGACCCAGTACTTC. It is translated as CASSLENLGTQYF.

The chain carries TRBV19 and TRBJ2-7, with 8 bases matching TRBD1. The length of the CDR3 is 13 residues. The ends lost 4 bases at V and 3 bases at J; junction bases unmatched: 2. Germline V gene lookup returns CDR1 LNHDA and CDR2 SQIVND (reference sequence). The CDR3 region is CASSTDRGYEQYF. CDR3 DNA: TGTGCCAGTAGTACCGACAGGGGCTACGAGCAGTACTTC.

The J gene is TRBJ1-6, the V gene TRBV2, with D unclear. CDR1 and CDR2 (germline): SNHLY, FYNNEI. The length of the CDR3 is 14 residues. V was trimmed by 11 bases and J by 0 bases, leaving 11 bases between them. The CDR3 sequence is CAAQQSSYNSPLHF. DNA for the CDR3: TGTGCCGCACAGCAAAGCTCCTATAATTCACCCCTCCACTTT.

This clone was found once. The chain carries TRBV30 and TRBJ2-2; TRBD2 is a possible D gene (6 bases). The CDR3 contains 15 residues. V was pared by 7 bases and J by 4 bases, with 19 bases between. Per the germline V gene, CDR1 is GTSNPN and CDR2 is SVGIG (reference sequence). The CDR3 nucleotides are TGTGCCTACTATCCGGGGGACCACGGCACCGGGGAGCTGTTTTTT. Encoded protein: CAYYPGDHGTGELFF.

V and J are TRBV28 and TRBJ1-5, with TRBD1 as a possible D gene (5 bases). V shed 3 bases and J shed 0 bases, with 12 bases lying between them. Germline V gives CDR1 MDHEN, CDR2 SYDVKM. The CDR3 has 16 amino acids. Here the CDR3 DNA reads TGTGCCAGCAGTTTTGGGGGAGACTTTAGCAATCAGCCCCAGCATTTT. It codes for CASSFGGDFSNQPQHF.

The rearrangement uses TRBV14 and TRBJ1-3; D might be TRBD1 (6 bases). Germline CDR1 is SGHDN and CDR2 is FVKESK. This CDR3 comprises 14 residues. The V end was cut by 8 bases, the J end by 0 bases, with 11 bases between. The CDR3 loop is CASQGRNSGNTIYF. For the CDR3, the DNA is TGTGCCAGCCAGGGGAGGAACTCTGGAAACACCATATATTTT.

This clone was counted only a few times. This sequence joins TRBV7-2 and TRBJ2-3; 12 nucleotides line up with TRBD2. The J segment lost 6 bases and the V segment lost 6 bases, leaving 7 bases of the junction unmatched. CDR1 SGHTA and CDR2 FQGNSA come from the germline V gene. The length of the CDR3 is 15 residues. The DNA for the CDR3 is TGTGCCAGCAGGGTCGCCGGACTAGCGGGGGATACGCAGTATTTT. Translated, it gives CASRVAGLAGDTQYF.

The CDR3: CASSLGTGATDTQYF. The CDR3 bases are TGTGCCAGCAGCCTCGGGACAGGGGCCACAGATACGCAGTATTTT. The rearrangement joins TRBV6-6 to TRBJ2-3, with 10 bases matching TRBD1. V trimming: 6 bases; J trimming: 2 bases; junction bases outside the gene matches: 5. The CDR3 covers 15 residues. Germline assignment: CDR1 MNHNY and CDR2 SVGAGI (reference sequence).